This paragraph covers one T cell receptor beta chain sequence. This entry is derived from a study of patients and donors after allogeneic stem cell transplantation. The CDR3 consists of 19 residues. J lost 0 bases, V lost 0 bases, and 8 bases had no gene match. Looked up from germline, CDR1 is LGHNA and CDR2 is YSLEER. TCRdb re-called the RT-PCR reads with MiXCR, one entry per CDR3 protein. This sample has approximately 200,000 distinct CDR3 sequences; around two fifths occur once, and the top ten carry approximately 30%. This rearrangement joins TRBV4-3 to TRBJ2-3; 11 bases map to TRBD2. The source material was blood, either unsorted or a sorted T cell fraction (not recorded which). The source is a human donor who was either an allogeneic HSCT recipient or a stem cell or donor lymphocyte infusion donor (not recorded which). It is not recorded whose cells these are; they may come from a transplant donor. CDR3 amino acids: CASSQDAASGRPSTDTQYF. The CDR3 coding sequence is TGCGCCAGCAGCCAAGATGCGGCTAGCGGGAGGCCAAGCACAGATACGCAGTATTTT.